The 9 T cell receptor beta chains given below trace back to one sample, sequenced in a study of blood T cell repertoires in COVID-19. Only in-frame clones appear in the TCRdb table, and some are missing; sequencing was by immunoSEQ multiplex PCR. The sample lists over 200,000 clones, roughly four fifths occurring once. The material sequenced was peripheral blood. Every receptor here comes from a woman aged 40 to 49 with acute or convalescent COVID-19.

This clone was counted a few times. The chain links TRBV27 to TRBJ1-6; 7 bases map to TRBD1. V gave up 6 bases and J gave up 9 bases; unmatched junction bases: 11. The CDR3 totals 15 residues. CDR1 and CDR2 (germline): MNHEY, SMNVEV (reference sequence). CDR3 in DNA: TGTGCCAGCAGCTACAGCGACAGGGATGGTTCACCCCTCCACTTT. Its protein is CASSYSDRDGSPLHF.

The chain links TRBV4-1 to TRBJ2-7; TRBD2 aligns across 8 bases. From germline, CDR1 is MGHRA and CDR2 YSYEKL. The CDR3 totals 18 residues. Trimming removed 0 bases from V and 0 bases from J; junction bases left unmatched: 10. The CDR3, as DNA: TGCGCCAGCAGCCAAGATCTCGGGGGGGCGACCCCCTCCTACGAGCAGTACTTC. Its protein product is CASSQDLGGATPSYEQYF.

This chain connects TRBV2 to TRBJ1-1; D is unclear. The V gene's germline CDR1 is SNHLY and CDR2 FYNNEI. CDR3 size: 12 residues. V gave up 7 bases and J gave up 0 bases, with 6 bases separating them. The CDR3: CASKSMNTEAFF. CDR3 DNA sequence: TGTGCCAGCAAATCAATGAACACTGAAGCTTTCTTT.

The chain links TRBV12-5 to TRBJ1-2; TRBD1 matches at 9 bases. This CDR3 spans 13 amino acids. Trimming at V came to 3 bases and at J to 12 bases, leaving 8 bases not matched to a gene. Germline loops: CDR1 LGHNT, CDR2 FRNRAP. This CDR3 reads CASGFSTGGGDTF. In DNA form, the CDR3 reads TGTGCTAGTGGTTTTTCGACAGGGGGAGGGGACACCTTC.

The CDR3 region is CATSRDRDEQYF. The CDR3 DNA is TGTGCCACCAGCAGAGATAGAGACGAGCAGTACTTC. The chain has TRBV15 and TRBJ2-7; D remains unclear. The CDR3 is made up of 12 amino acids. The V end lost 0 bases, the J end lost 5 bases, and 5 bases lay between the germline ends. Germline lookup yields CDR1 LNHNV and CDR2 YYDKDF (reference sequence).

The CDR3 DNA follows: TGTGCCTGGAGTTCTGGGACAGCCTCTGGAAACACCATATATTTT. It specifies CAWSSGTASGNTIYF. The gene calls are TRBV30 and TRBJ1-3, with 7 positions matching TRBD1. J lost 0 bases, V lost 2 bases, and 4 bases had no gene match. The CDR3 has 15 amino acids. CDR1 GTSNPN and CDR2 SVGIG come from the germline V gene (reference sequence).

This chain connects TRBV5-1 to TRBJ2-1, with a weak D call TRBD2 (6 bases). With 7 bases removed from V and 9 bases from J, the gap between germline ends came to 23 bases. This CDR3 has 15 residues. Germline V gene lookup returns CDR1 SGHRS and CDR2 YFSETQ. The CDR3 DNA reads as TGCGCCAGCGCCAACGGACTATCCCTGGTCGGTGAGCAGTTCTTC. This codes for CASANGLSLVGEQFF.

This clone was seen once. The rearrangement uses TRBV19 and TRBJ1-2; D is undetermined. The CDR3 sequence is 11 residues long. The germline V and J ends were trimmed by 7 bases and 8 bases, with 11 bases remaining between them. The germline V gene has CDR1 LNHDA and CDR2 SQIVND (reference sequence). CDR3: CASTGYKGYTF. The CDR3 DNA reads TGTGCCAGTACAGGATATAAGGGCTACACCTTC.

The chain carries TRBV6-2 or TRBV6-3 and TRBJ2-5; D perhaps matches TRBD2 (5 bases). V dropped 5 bases and J dropped 2 bases, with 18 bases sitting between them. The CDR3 extends over 16 amino acids. Germline CDR1 and CDR2: MNHEY and SVGEGT. The CDR3 loop reads CASSGLRRNLQETQYF. The CDR3, as DNA: TGTGCCAGCAGTGGCTTACGGAGGAACTTACAAGAGACCCAGTACTTC.